The text below deals with one TCR beta chain. The data derive from a study of CD8+ T cells in alopecia areata. In each case, RNA was isolated and then reverse transcribed into cDNA as the sequencing template. Repertoires were generated with immunoSEQ multiplex PCR, while TCRdb's copy carries only in-frame clones and drops some. The data contain 160,000 or so clones, under 70% of them seen just once; the ten biggest clones take up approximately 0.91%. Indicated treatment: oral pan-JAK inhibitor, 5-10 mg twice daily. The CDR3 runs 15 residues. Germline V gene sequence: CDR1 SNHLY, CDR2 FYNNEI. V dropped 8 bases and J dropped 4 bases, with 17 bases sitting between them.

Sequenced material: CD4+ T cells sorted from blood, taken at week 4, from a patient treated with tofacitinib. This TCR derives from a human donor with alopecia areata. V usage is TRBV2 and J usage is TRBJ2-2; D tentatively reads TRBD1 or TRBD2 (5 bases each). Here the CDR3 reads CASGRDRAFTGELFF. The CDR3 nucleotides are TGTGCCAGCGGCCGGGACCGGGCTTTCACCGGGGAGCTGTTTTTT. Combining the CDR3 with reference TRBV2 and TRBJ2-2 gives the whole variable domain EPEVTQTPSHQVTQMGQEVILRCVPISNHLYFYWYRQILGQKVEFLVSFYNNEISEKSEIFDDQFSVERPDGSNFTLKIRSTKLEDSAMYFCASGRDRAFTGELFFGEGSRLTVL.